What follows are 10 T cell receptor beta chains derived from one specimen sequenced in a study of a mutant IDH1 vaccine in newly diagnosed glioma. Produced via immunoSEQ multiplex PCR; TCRdb's table is partial and in-frame only. Of tens of thousands of clones listed, about four fifths are singletons. Time point noted: week 35, safety follow-up. A single vaccine dose contained 300 ug of mutant IDH1 20-mer peptide, and topical imiquimod was used with it. No antigens are known for them. The sample consisted of PBMCs, taken from a glioma patient whose treatment included an IDH1 peptide vaccine. The receptor source for this set is a man aged 40-55 years with glioma.

Only one count was recorded for this clone. The chain recombines TRBV7-8 with TRBJ1-1, with 7 bases matching TRBD1. The junction had 5 bases not matched to a gene; V was cut back by 1 base and J by 0 bases. CDR1 and CDR2 from the germline V gene are SGHVS and FQNEAQ. The length of the CDR3 is 16 residues. The CDR3 DNA follows: TGTGCCAGCAGCTTAGTGGGGACAGAGCTGAACACTGAAGCTTTCTTT. Amino acid sequence: CASSLVGTELNTEAFF.

This clone was picked up a small number of times. The chain joins TRBV28 to TRBJ2-3; the D gene is possibly TRBD1 (6 bases). V lost 2 bases and J 2 bases, leaving 8 bases between the germline ends. This CDR3 has 14 amino acids. Germline loops: CDR1 MDHEN, CDR2 SYDVKM. The CDR3 DNA follows: TGTGCCAGCAGTTTAGCAGGGGCCACAGATACGCAGTATTTT. Amino acids: CASSLAGATDTQYF.

In this sample, this clone turned up a few times. This chain links TRBV27 with TRBJ2-2, with 16 bases that match TRBD2. V shed 3 bases, J shed 4 bases, and the junction held 5 bases outside the gene matches. CDR3 size: 18 residues. Germline V gives CDR1 MNHEY, CDR2 SMNVEV (reference sequence). The CDR3 region has the DNA TGTGCCAGCAGTTTCCTGGGACTAGCGGGAGGGGCCACCGGGGAGCTGTTTTTT. Residues: CASSFLGLAGGATGELFF.

This clone has only a few counts. This sequence joins TRBV25-1 and TRBJ1-5, with a possible D match to TRBD1 (6 bases). The V gene's germline CDR1 is MGHDK and CDR2 SYGVNS. This CDR3 comprises 13 residues. The CDR3 nucleotides read TGTGCTACCAAGGGGGGTAGCAATCAGCCCCAGCATTTT. Translation: CATKGGSNQPQHF.

The chain combines TRBV6-1 with TRBJ1-3; D gene uncertain. Looked up from germline, CDR1 is MNHNS and CDR2 is SASEGT. Trimming removed 5 bases from V and 3 bases from J, with 8 bases in between. The CDR3 length is 13 residues. The CDR3 DNA reads TGTGCCAGCAGTCCAACAAATGGAAACACCATATATTTT. Translated, it gives CASSPTNGNTIYF.

The rearrangement uses TRBV5-1 and TRBJ2-1, with 8 nucleotides matching TRBD2. This CDR3 is built from 14 residues. V gave up 5 bases and J gave up 6 bases; unmatched junction bases: 7. In germline, CDR1 is SGHRS, CDR2 YFSETQ. In DNA form, the CDR3 reads TGCGCCAGCAGAGTACTAGCGGCCTCCAATGAGCAGTTCTTC. This gives the protein CASRVLAASNEQFF.

This clone has only a few counts. The chain has TRBV29-1 and TRBJ1-4; unclear D gene. CDR3 length: 10 amino acids. Deletions cut 5 bases from V and 5 bases from J, with 3 bases between. The V gene's germline CDR1 is SQVTM and CDR2 ANQGSEA. CDR3 residues: CSVRNEKLFF. The CDR3 region has the DNA TGCAGCGTTAGGAATGAAAAACTGTTTTTT.

The chain employs TRBV27 and TRBJ2-7, with unresolved D. This CDR3 has 13 amino acids. Germline loops: CDR1 MNHEY, CDR2 SMNVEV (reference sequence). The V end lost 4 bases, the J end lost 0 bases, and 7 bases lay between the germline ends. The CDR3 region is CASSSPISYEQYF. The CDR3 DNA sequence: TGTGCCAGCAGTTCCCCAATCTCCTACGAGCAGTACTTC.

The chain carries TRBV5-6 and TRBJ1-3; D is undetermined. V gave up 2 bases and J gave up 4 bases, with 4 bases separating them. Per the germline V gene, CDR1 is SGHDT and CDR2 is YYEEEE. The CDR3 runs 12 residues. CDR3 sequence (DNA): TGTGCCAGCAGCTTCGAAGGAAACACCATATATTTT. This encodes CASSFEGNTIYF.

The sample holds a few counts of this clone. This chain uses TRBV5-4 with TRBJ2-1; D might be TRBD1 (6 bases). The germline CDR1 and CDR2 sequences are SGHNT and YYREEE (reference sequence). This CDR3 comprises 13 residues. Trimming cost V 3 bases and J 7 bases, with 11 bases left between them. This CDR3 is CASSWDNENEQFF. For the CDR3, the DNA is TGTGCCAGCAGCTGGGACAATGAGAATGAGCAGTTCTTC. The full variable domain, rest sourced from reference TRBV5-4 and TRBJ2-1, is ETGVTQSPTHLIKTRGQQVTLRCSSQSGHNTVSWYQQALGQGPQFIFQYYREEENGRGNFPPRFSGLQFPNYSSELNVNALELDDSALYLCASSWDNENEQFFGPGTRLTVL.